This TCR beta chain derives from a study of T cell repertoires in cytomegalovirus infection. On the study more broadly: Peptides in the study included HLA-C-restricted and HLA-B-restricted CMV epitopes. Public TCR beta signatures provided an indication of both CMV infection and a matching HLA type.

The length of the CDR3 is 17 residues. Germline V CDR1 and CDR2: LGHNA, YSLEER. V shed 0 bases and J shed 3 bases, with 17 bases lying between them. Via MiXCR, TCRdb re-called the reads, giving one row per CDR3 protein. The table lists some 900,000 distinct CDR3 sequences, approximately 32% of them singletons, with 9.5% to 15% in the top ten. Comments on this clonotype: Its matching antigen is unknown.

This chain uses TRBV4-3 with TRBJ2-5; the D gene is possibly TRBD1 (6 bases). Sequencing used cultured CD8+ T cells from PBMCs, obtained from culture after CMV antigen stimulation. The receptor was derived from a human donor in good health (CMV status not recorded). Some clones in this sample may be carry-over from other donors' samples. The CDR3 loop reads CASSQELRLAGEETQYF. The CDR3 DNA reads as TGCGCCAGCAGCCAAGAACTACGCCTCGCAGGGGAAGAGACCCAGTACTTC.